This T cell receptor (beta chain) was sequenced for a study of cytomegalovirus exposure and HLA in healthy donors. Study context: It was reported in a later analysis that the 120 validation repertoires used the same platform as the roughly 700 first-cohort repertoires.

Libraries were prepared by immunoSEQ multiplex PCR; TCRdb keeps only in-frame clonotypes and omits some of them. The sample includes some 90,000 clones, 87% of them seen just once. Separation from the roughly 670-subject first cohort characterized the roughly 110-subject validation cohort, to which the donors belonged. Worth noting for this clone: The antigen remains undetermined.

Study results and caveats: The study flagged some 170 TCR beta chains as cytomegalovirus-associated. The classifier reportedly diagnosed cytomegalovirus status with high sensitivity and specificity.

The sequence derives from a woman aged 30 to 39 in good health and CMV-seronegative. The sample was PBMCs.

CDR3 sequence: CASLAGVSAGNTIYF. DNA of the CDR3: TGTGCCAGCCTCGCAGGGGTTTCGGCTGGAAACACCATATATTTT. The chain combines TRBV18 with TRBJ1-3; tentatively, D is TRBD1 (6 bases). V was trimmed by 8 bases and J by 2 bases, leaving 16 bases between them. The CDR3 is 15 amino acids. Germline CDR1 and CDR2: KGHSH and LQKENI.